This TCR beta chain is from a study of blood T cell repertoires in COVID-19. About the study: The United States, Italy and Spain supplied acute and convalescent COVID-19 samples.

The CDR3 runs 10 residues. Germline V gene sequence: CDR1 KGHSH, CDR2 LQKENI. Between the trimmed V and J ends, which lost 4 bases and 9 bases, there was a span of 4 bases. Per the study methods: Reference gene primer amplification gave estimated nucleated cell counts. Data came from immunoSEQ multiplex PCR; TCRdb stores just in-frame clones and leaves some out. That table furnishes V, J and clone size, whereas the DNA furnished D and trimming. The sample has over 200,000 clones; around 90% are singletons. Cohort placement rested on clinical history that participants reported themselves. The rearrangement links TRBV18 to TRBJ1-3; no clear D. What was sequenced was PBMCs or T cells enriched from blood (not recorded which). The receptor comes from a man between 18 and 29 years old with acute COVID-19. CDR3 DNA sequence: TGTGCCAGCTCACTCAGCACCATATATTTT. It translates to CASSLSTIYF.